One and the same sample provided the 28 T cell receptor beta chains below, sequenced in a study of radiotherapy plus CTLA-4 blockade in lung cancer. Here immunoSEQ multiplex PCR was the method, and the copy in TCRdb shows in-frame clones only, minus some. This sample has 50,000 to 65,000 clones; roughly four fifths occur once, and the top ten carry over 6%. The sample here was peripheral blood, taken from a patient treated with radiotherapy plus ipilimumab. These receptors originate from a human donor with non-small cell lung cancer whose response to radiotherapy plus ipilimumab could not be evaluated.

This chain's CDR3 is CASIWASGTYEQYF. For the CDR3, the DNA is TGTGCCAGCATTTGGGCTAGCGGGACCTACGAGCAGTACTTC. The genes are TRBV28 and TRBJ2-7; 9 bases fit TRBD2. This CDR3 is 14 amino acids long. V was pared by 7 bases and J by 2 bases, with 6 bases of the junction left unmatched. Germline V gives CDR1 MDHEN, CDR2 SYDVKM.

The chain carries TRBV18 and TRBJ2-2; 9 nucleotides match TRBD1. Trimming took 5 bases from V and 5 from J; bases not matched to a gene: 6. This CDR3 spans 15 amino acids. Germline V gene data show CDR1 as KGHSH and CDR2 as LQKENI. The CDR3 region is CASSGQGMRTGELFF. In DNA, the CDR3 is TGTGCCAGCTCAGGACAGGGGATGAGGACCGGGGAGCTGTTTTTT. The variable domain in full, completed from reference TRBV18 and TRBJ2-2, reads NAGVMQNPRHLVRRRGQEARLRCSPMKGHSHVYWYRQLPEEGLKFMVYLQKENIIDESGMPKERFSAEFPKEGPSILRIQQVVRGDSAAYFCASSGQGMRTGELFFGEGSRLTVL.

In its sample, this clone was seen a few times. V and J are TRBV6-1 and TRBJ1-5; TRBD1 matches 7 bases. Losses at the gene ends were 6 bases for V and 3 bases for J; bases not matched to a gene: 2. The germline V gene has CDR1 MNHNS and CDR2 SASEGT. There are 13 residues in the CDR3. The CDR3 nucleotides read TGTGCCAGCAGACAGGGGTTCAATCAGCCCCAGCATTTT. This sequence encodes CASRQGFNQPQHF.

V is TRBV19 and J is TRBJ1-1, with unresolved D. Germline CDR1 LNHDA, CDR2 SQIVND (reference sequence). The CDR3 is made up of 13 amino acids. Trimming removed 6 bases from V and 0 bases from J, with 8 bases in between. The CDR3 nucleotides are TGTGCCAGTAGGAGGCGGATGAACACTGAAGCTTTCTTT. Its translation: CASRRRMNTEAFF.

The J gene is TRBJ2-1, the V gene TRBV7-2, with TRBD2 as a possible D gene (6 bases). The V end lost 4 bases, the J end lost 9 bases, and 16 bases lay between the germline ends. In germline, CDR1 is SGHTA, CDR2 FQGNSA. CDR3 length equals 14 residues. CDR3 in amino acids: CASSSTSWGGEQFF. The DNA for the CDR3 is TGTGCCAGCAGCTCCACATCATGGGGAGGTGAGCAGTTCTTC.

The V and J genes are TRBV7-6 and TRBJ1-3; D remains ambiguous. Germline values: CDR1 SGHVS, CDR2 FNYEAQ. CDR3 length: 15 amino acids. V lost 2 bases to trimming and J lost 1 base, with 9 bases between them. CDR3 region: CASSLRSSSGNTIYF. CDR3 in DNA: TGTGCCAGCAGCTTACGGTCCTCATCTGGAAACACCATATATTTT.

This clone showed up just a few times. The V and J genes are TRBV7-2 and TRBJ2-7; 7 bases are a match to TRBD2. J lost 3 bases, V lost 2 bases, and 7 bases had no gene match. CDR1 and CDR2 (germline): SGHTA, FQGNSA. This CDR3 comprises 15 residues. CDR3 DNA sequence: TGTGCCAGCAGCTTAACGACTAGCCGGGACTACGAGCAGTACTTC. Translated, it gives CASSLTTSRDYEQYF.

The chain joins TRBV11-2 to TRBJ1-1; 12 nucleotides agree with TRBD1. The CDR3 length is 18 residues. Germline loops: CDR1 SGHAT, CDR2 FQNNGV. The ends lost 0 bases at V and 2 bases at J; junction bases unmatched: 7. In nucleotides, the CDR3 is TGTGCCAGCAGCTTAGAATTGGTGGGACAGGGGGCCAACACTGAAGCTTTCTTT. It yields the protein CASSLELVGQGANTEAFF.

The genes are TRBV19 and TRBJ2-1; 8 positions agree with TRBD1. Germline V gene data show CDR1 as LNHDA and CDR2 as SQIVND (reference sequence). This CDR3 comprises 13 residues. V shed 7 bases, J shed 7 bases, and the junction held 6 bases outside the gene matches. The DNA of the CDR3 is TGTGCCAGTACTCGGGACAGGTTAAATGAGCAGTTCTTC. Its protein product is CASTRDRLNEQFF.

This rearrangement joins TRBV10-3 to TRBJ2-2; D possibly corresponds to TRBD1 (6 bases). The CDR3 consists of 14 residues. Germline CDR1 reads ENHRY; CDR2 reads SYGVKD. Trimming shortened V by 4 bases and J by 3 bases, and 9 bases separated the two germline ends. The CDR3, as DNA: TGTGCCATCAGTGGTACAGGGTACACCGGGGAGCTGTTTTTT. Translated: CAISGTGYTGELFF.

A single count supports this clone. This chain connects TRBV28 to TRBJ2-7, with 13 bases fitting TRBD2. CDR3 length: 16 residues. Germline CDR1 is MDHEN and CDR2 is SYDVKM. With V trimmed by 7 bases and J by 0 bases, 6 bases remained unmatched. The CDR3 here is CASKSTSGRISYEQYF. The CDR3 nucleotides are TGTGCCAGCAAATCGACTAGCGGGAGGATCTCCTACGAGCAGTACTTC.

This clone was seen more than once but under ten times. The genes are TRBV4-3 and TRBJ2-2; TRBD1 matches at 7 bases. The CDR3 is 16 residues long. J lost 0 bases, V lost 0 bases, and 1 base had no gene match. CDR1 is LGHNA, CDR2 YSLEER, per germline. The chain's CDR3 is CASSQETGTNTGELFF. The CDR3 DNA sequence: TGCGCCAGCAGCCAAGAGACAGGGACGAACACCGGGGAGCTGTTTTTT.

This chain connects TRBV5-4 to TRBJ2-2; D is perhaps TRBD1 (6 bases). The V gene's germline CDR1 is SGHNT and CDR2 YYREEE (reference sequence). The V gene lost 3 bases and the J gene lost 4 bases, with 10 bases spanning the gap. The CDR3 loop spans 14 amino acids. Here the CDR3 DNA reads TGTGCCAGCAGCTCAACAGGGAGCACCGGGGAGCTGTTTTTT. Protein: CASSSTGSTGELFF.

The chain has TRBV21-1 and TRBJ2-7; the table's D call TRBD2 went unverified against the DNA. TRBV21-1 is a recognized pseudogene. This CDR3 is 16 amino acids long. The CDR3 sequence: CASSPGTSGRRNEQYF. CDR3 in DNA: TGTGCCAGCAGCCCCGGGACTAGCGGGAGAAGGAACGAGCAGTACTTC.

This clone has a single count. The chain employs TRBV6-1 and TRBJ2-3; a weak D match, TRBD2 (7 bases). The V end lost 2 bases, the J end lost 8 bases, and 14 bases lay between the germline ends. Germline V lookup: CDR1 MNHNS, CDR2 SASEGT. The CDR3 covers 14 residues. CDR3 residues: CASSETGGRGTQYF. DNA of the CDR3: TGTGCCAGCAGTGAAACGGGGGGCCGTGGTACGCAGTATTTT.

This chain links TRBV7-8 with TRBJ2-5; 8 bases are a match to TRBD2. With 5 bases clipped from V and 2 bases from J, the junction kept 13 bases outside the gene matches. CDR1 SGHVS and CDR2 FQNEAQ come from the germline V gene. The CDR3 contains 17 residues. CDR3: CASSRRLGASGQETQYF. Written as DNA, the CDR3 is TGTGCCAGCAGCCGAAGGTTAGGGGCTAGCGGGCAAGAGACCCAGTACTTC.

The J gene is TRBJ1-4, the V gene TRBV10-3, with TRBD1 matching 9 bases. CDR1 is ENHRY and CDR2 is SYGVKD in the germline V gene. The CDR3 contains 14 residues. The V gene end was trimmed by 6 bases and the J gene end by 8 bases; junction bases not matched to a gene: 7. This chain's CDR3 is CAIRGQGMREKLFF. In nucleotides, the CDR3 is TGTGCCATCAGGGGACAGGGAATGAGGGAAAAACTGTTTTTT.

The chain uses TRBV7-2 and TRBJ1-1; D possibly corresponds to TRBD1 (6 bases). Germline loops: CDR1 SGHTA, CDR2 FQGNSA. This CDR3 has 13 residues. Trimming took 3 bases from V and 6 from J, leaving 11 bases between them. CDR3 protein: CASSLAGAPEAFF. Here the CDR3 DNA reads TGTGCCAGCAGCTTGGCAGGGGCTCCTGAAGCTTTCTTT.

The chain recombines TRBV13 with TRBJ2-7, with TRBD2 matching over 12 bases. This CDR3 spans 15 amino acids. Trimming at V came to 5 bases and at J to 3 bases, leaving 5 bases not matched to a gene. Per the germline V gene, CDR1 is PRHDT and CDR2 is FYEKMQ (reference sequence). The CDR3 loop reads CASSRGTSGLYEQYF. CDR3 DNA sequence: TGTGCCAGCAGCCGGGGGACTAGCGGGCTCTACGAGCAGTACTTC.

Only a few counts were recorded for this clone. This chain links TRBV15 with TRBJ1-2; the match to TRBD1 covers 8 bases. This CDR3 has 13 amino acids. CDR1 and CDR2 from the germline V gene are LNHNV and YYDKDF (reference sequence). Trimming removed 4 bases from V and 4 bases from J; junction bases left unmatched: 2. CDR3 sequence reads: CATSKDRGYGYTF. The DNA for the CDR3 is TGTGCCACCAGCAAAGACAGGGGCTATGGCTACACCTTC.

As DNA, the CDR3 is TGCGCCAGCAGCCAAGATCTGACAGTAAATCAGCCCCAGCATTTT. It encodes CASSQDLTVNQPQHF. The rearrangement joins TRBV4-1 to TRBJ1-5; a weak D match, TRBD1 (5 bases). This CDR3 spans 15 amino acids. Per the germline V gene, CDR1 is MGHRA and CDR2 is YSYEKL. Trimming pared 0 bases from V and 4 bases from J, leaving 10 bases between.

This sequence joins TRBV13 and TRBJ2-3, with D maybe TRBD2 (5 bases). Germline V gene data show CDR1 as PRHDT and CDR2 as FYEKMQ (reference sequence). Trimming stripped 0 bases from V and 6 bases from J, with 16 bases between. The CDR3 is 16 residues long. This CDR3 is CASSLGAGAEVDTQYF. In DNA, the CDR3 is TGTGCCAGCAGCTTAGGTGCGGGCGCAGAGGTCGATACGCAGTATTTT.

V and J are TRBV5-5 and TRBJ2-5; 10 nucleotides match TRBD1. V lost 6 bases to trimming and J lost 4 bases; unmatched junction nucleotides: 12. The CDR3 is 16 residues long. Germline V gene lookup returns CDR1 SGHKS and CDR2 YYEKEE (reference sequence). CDR3 in amino acids: CASNERDRGGGETQYF. CDR3 coding DNA: TGTGCCAGCAACGAAAGGGACAGGGGAGGGGGAGAGACCCAGTACTTC.

The chain couples TRBV11-3 to TRBJ2-3; TRBD2 aligns across 7 bases. The CDR3 has 16 residues. With V trimmed by 6 bases and J by 7 bases, 16 bases remained unmatched. Germline V gene sequence: CDR1 SGHNT, CDR2 YENEEA. CDR3 region: CASRPRLVGGIYTQYF. DNA of the CDR3: TGTGCCAGCAGACCAAGATTAGTGGGAGGGATTTATACGCAGTATTTT.

This chain joins TRBV28 and TRBJ2-5; tentatively, D is TRBD2 (5 bases). V lost 4 bases and J 5 bases, leaving 11 bases between the germline ends. The germline CDR1 and CDR2 sequences are MDHEN and SYDVKM. The CDR3 runs 13 residues. CDR3 loop: CASSSGERETQYF. Written as DNA, the CDR3 is TGTGCCAGCAGTTCCGGGGAACGGGAGACCCAGTACTTC. Variable domain in full (rest from reference TRBV28 and TRBJ2-5): DVKVTQSSRYLVKRTGEKVFLECVQDMDHENMFWYRQDPGLGLRLIYFSYDVKMKEKGDIPEGYSVSREKKERFSLILESASTNQTSMYLCASSSGERETQYFGPGTRLLVL.

This chain uses TRBV18 with TRBJ2-1; tentatively, D is TRBD1 (6 bases). Trimming pared 5 bases from V and 8 bases from J, leaving 13 bases between. Looked up from germline, CDR1 is KGHSH and CDR2 is LQKENI. The CDR3 spans 13 residues. The CDR3 reads CASSRGSNDEQFF. For the CDR3, the DNA is TGTGCCAGCTCAAGGGGGTCGAACGATGAGCAGTTCTTC.

V usage is TRBV10-3 and J usage is TRBJ1-5; D may be TRBD1 (5 bases). V lost 3 bases, J lost 1 base, and 13 bases lay in between. The CDR3 sequence is 16 residues long. From germline, CDR1 is ENHRY and CDR2 SYGVKD. CDR3 residues: CAISEGWGGSNQPQHF. The CDR3 DNA reads as TGTGCCATCAGTGAAGGGTGGGGGGGGAGCAATCAGCCCCAGCATTTT.

The chain recombines TRBV11-2 with TRBJ2-7; 7 positions agree with TRBD1. This CDR3 region has 12 residues. From germline, CDR1 is SGHAT and CDR2 FQNNGV. Trimming removed 4 bases from V and 3 bases from J; junction bases left unmatched: 0. The CDR3 nucleotides read TGTGCCAGCAGCTCAGGGGGCTACGAGCAGTACTTC. Amino acid sequence: CASSSGGYEQYF.